These 32 T cell receptor beta chains were all obtained from the same sample, sequenced in a study of blood T cell repertoires in COVID-19. Produced via immunoSEQ multiplex PCR; TCRdb's table is partial and in-frame only. The sample records some 380,000 clones, around 87% being singletons. Sequencing was done on a sample of PBMCs or T cells enriched from blood (not recorded which). The receptors were sampled from a man between 25 and 39 years old who had recovered from COVID-19.

V gene TRBV7-9 combines with J gene TRBJ1-1, with D perhaps matching TRBD1 (6 bases). Germline assignment: CDR1 SEHNR and CDR2 FQNEAQ (reference sequence). CDR3 length equals 14 residues. The germline V and J ends were trimmed by 4 bases and 2 bases, with 11 bases remaining between them. The CDR3 bases are TGTGCCAGCAGCTATTTGACAGGCAACACTGAAGCTTTCTTT. As protein: CASSYLTGNTEAFF. The whole variable domain, filled in from reference TRBV7-9 and TRBJ1-1, reads DTGVSQNPRHKITKRGQNVTFRCDPISEHNRLYWYRQTLGQGPEFLTYFQNEAQLEKSRLLSDRFSAERPKGSFSTLEIQRTEQGDSAMYLCASSYLTGNTEAFFGQGTRLTVV.

The rearrangement uses TRBV19 and TRBJ1-1; D uncertain. Germline CDR1 and CDR2: LNHDA and SQIVND (reference sequence). The CDR3 is 13 residues long. V was clipped by 3 bases and J by 0 bases, with 5 bases between them. In DNA form, the CDR3 reads TGTGCCAGTAGTATTTCTATGAACACTGAAGCTTTCTTT. This gives the protein CASSISMNTEAFF. Variable domain in full (rest from reference TRBV19 and TRBJ1-1): DGGITQSPKYLFRKEGQNVTLSCEQNLNHDAMYWYRQDPGQGLRLIYYSQIVNDFQKGDIAEGYSVSREKKESFPLTVTSAQKNPTAFYLCASSISMNTEAFFGQGTRLTVV.

The rearrangement links TRBV5-1 to TRBJ2-7; TRBD2 agrees at 9 bases. The CDR3 contains 15 residues. CDR1 and CDR2 (germline): SGHRS, YFSETQ. J gave up 0 bases and V 4 bases, and 5 bases lay outside the gene matches. The CDR3 loop reads CASSISGGPSYEQYF. In DNA, the CDR3 is TGCGCCAGCAGCATTAGCGGGGGCCCCTCCTACGAGCAGTACTTC. Based on the CDR3 plus reference TRBV5-1 and TRBJ2-7, the full variable domain is KAGVTQTPRYLIKTRGQQVTLSCSPISGHRSVSWYQQTPGQGLQFLFEYFSETQRNKGNFPGRFSGRQFSNSRSEMNVSTLELGDSALYLCASSISGGPSYEQYFGPGTRLTVT.

V is TRBV9 and J is TRBJ2-5; D uncertain. This CDR3 comprises 12 residues. The V and J ends lost 0 bases and 5 bases respectively, with 5 bases between them. CDR1 SGDLS and CDR2 YYNGEE come from the germline V gene. CDR3 bases: TGTGCCAGCAGCGTAGGCGGTGAGACCCAGTACTTC. Translation: CASSVGGETQYF.

V gene TRBV2 combines with J gene TRBJ1-3, with D hard to call. CDR1 and CDR2 (germline): SNHLY, FYNNEI. V lost 4 bases and J 14 bases, leaving 12 bases between the germline ends. The CDR3 covers 11 residues. The CDR3, as DNA: TGTGCCAGCAGTGCGCGTCGACACTTATATTTT. It yields the protein CASSARRHLYF.

The chain recombines TRBV3-1 (or the pseudogene TRBV3-2) with TRBJ2-5, with D maybe TRBD2 (6 bases). CDR1 is LGHDT and CDR2 is YNNKEL in the germline V gene (reference sequence). There are 16 residues in the CDR3. V lost 0 bases to trimming and J lost 2 bases, with 13 bases between them. The CDR3 region has the DNA TGTGCCAGCAGCCAAGATGGGACTGGGGAGCAAGAGACCCAGTACTTC. Translating gives CASSQDGTGEQETQYF.

The genes are TRBV10-2 and TRBJ1-1; tentative D call: TRBD1 (6 bases). The CDR3 is made up of 15 amino acids. The germline V gene encodes CDR1 WSHSY and CDR2 SAAADI. Trimming cost V 3 bases and J 0 bases, with 11 bases left between them. CDR3 sequence (DNA): TGCGCCAGCAGTGATCGAGGGGGAATGAACACTGAAGCTTTCTTT. Residues: CASSDRGGMNTEAFF.

This rearrangement joins TRBV5-1 to TRBJ2-3; 7 bases are a match to TRBD2. The CDR3 has 16 amino acids. Germline V CDR1 and CDR2: SGHRS, YFSETQ. Trimming removed 4 bases from V and 4 bases from J; junction bases left unmatched: 12. Written as DNA, the CDR3 is TGCGCCAGCAGCCCCGGGAGCGGGGCCATGGCAGATACGCAGTATTTT. This codes for CASSPGSGAMADTQYF.

The gene calls are TRBV9 and TRBJ2-1, with D tentatively TRBD2 (6 bases). V was shortened by 3 bases and J by 4 bases, with 17 bases between the two germline ends. Germline V lookup: CDR1 SGDLS, CDR2 YYNGEE. This CDR3 comprises 16 residues. The CDR3 loop reads CASSAQATGEYNEQFF. The CDR3 coding sequence is TGTGCCAGCAGCGCCCAAGCGACGGGGGAATACAATGAGCAGTTCTTC.

The gene calls are TRBV5-1 and TRBJ2-1; TRBD2 is a possible D gene (5 bases). Trimming took 4 bases from V and 8 from J, leaving 16 bases between them. Germline V CDR1 and CDR2: SGHRS, YFSETQ. The CDR3 is 14 residues long. CDR3 in DNA: TGCGCCAGCAGCGCACGAGCGGATCGGGATGAGCAGTTCTTC. Amino acid sequence: CASSARADRDEQFF.

This rearrangement joins TRBV19 to TRBJ1-2; TRBD1 matches at 7 bases. Germline lookup yields CDR1 LNHDA and CDR2 SQIVND (reference sequence). J lost 7 bases, V lost 3 bases, and 5 bases had no gene match. This CDR3 is 13 amino acids long. CDR3 bases: TGTGCCAGTAGTATTACAGGGGAGCGTGGCTACACCTTC. Protein: CASSITGERGYTF.

The chain joins TRBV5-4 to TRBJ1-6, with 8 positions matching TRBD1. From germline, CDR1 is SGHNT and CDR2 YYREEE (reference sequence). CDR3 length equals 14 residues. The V and J ends lost 3 bases and 7 bases, in that order; junction bases with no gene match: 3. The DNA for the CDR3 is TGTGCCAGCAGCTCTTACAGGGGGAATTCACCCCTCCACTTT. This encodes CASSSYRGNSPLHF.

This clone was recorded once. CDR3 region: CASSSMGGNEAFF. The CDR3 bases are TGTGCCAGCAGTTCCATGGGGGGGAATGAAGCTTTCTTT. The chain has TRBV6-5 and TRBJ1-1; TRBD1 is a possible D gene (5 bases). V was trimmed by 4 bases and J by 7 bases, leaving 13 bases between them. CDR1 is MNHEY, CDR2 SVGAGI, per germline. The CDR3 spans 13 residues.

The rearrangement uses TRBV25-1 and TRBJ1-2; 10 bases are a match to TRBD1. V trimming: 3 bases; J trimming: 3 bases; junction bases outside the gene matches: 4. The CDR3 runs to 15 residues. Germline CDR1 reads MGHDK; CDR2 reads SYGVNS. CDR3 nucleotides: TGTGCCAGCAGTGAGGGACAGGGGTTTGACTATGGCTACACCTTC. Amino acid sequence: CASSEGQGFDYGYTF.

This rearrangement joins TRBV9 to TRBJ2-4; 9 bases match TRBD2. This CDR3 spans 15 amino acids. J gave up 8 bases and V 5 bases, and 11 bases lay outside the gene matches. The germline V gene encodes CDR1 SGDLS and CDR2 YYNGEE. CDR3 sequence: CASSSRGLALDIQYF. CDR3 DNA: TGTGCCAGCAGTTCCCGGGGACTAGCTCTTGACATTCAGTACTTC.

This chain uses TRBV9 with TRBJ2-5, with D unclear. This CDR3 spans 13 amino acids. The V gene's germline CDR1 is SGDLS and CDR2 YYNGEE. V dropped 0 bases and J dropped 5 bases, with 8 bases sitting between them. This CDR3 reads CASSVDARETQYF. The CDR3 DNA sequence: TGTGCCAGCAGCGTAGACGCGCGGGAGACCCAGTACTTC.

The J gene is TRBJ2-5, the V gene TRBV3-1 (or the pseudogene TRBV3-2); 7 positions match TRBD2. Germline lookup yields CDR1 LGHDT and CDR2 YNNKEL (reference sequence). The junction had 8 bases not matched to a gene; V was cut back by 0 bases and J by 4 bases. This CDR3 region has 16 residues. CDR3 sequence (DNA): TGTGCCAGCAGCCAAGACGGGGGAGGGACGGGAGAGACCCAGTACTTC. Protein sequence: CASSQDGGGTGETQYF.

The rearrangement uses TRBV19 and TRBJ1-5; D uncertain. Trimming pared 3 bases from V and 0 bases from J, leaving 12 bases between. The germline V gene has CDR1 LNHDA and CDR2 SQIVND (reference sequence). CDR3 length: 16 residues. The CDR3 DNA follows: TGTGCCAGTAGTATTCCTAGATCTCATAGCAATCAGCCCCAGCATTTT. This translates into CASSIPRSHSNQPQHF.

This clone appeared a few times. The rearrangement joins TRBV7-2 to TRBJ1-2, with D tentatively TRBD1 (6 bases). V lost 5 bases, J lost 3 bases, and 13 bases lay in between. CDR1 is SGHTA and CDR2 is FQGNSA in the germline V gene. This CDR3 contains 14 residues. The CDR3 DNA is TGTGCCAGCAGCCCGACAGGTTTGGACTATGGCTACACCTTC. It is translated as CASSPTGLDYGYTF. The entire variable domain, with the rest obtained from reference TRBV7-2 and TRBJ1-2, is as follows: GAGVSQSPSNKVTEKGKDVELRCDPISGHTALYWYRQSLGQGLEFLIYFQGNSAPDKSGLPSDRFSAERTGGSVSTLTIQRTQQEDSAVYLCASSPTGLDYGYTFGSGTRLTVV.

V is TRBV29-1 and J is TRBJ1-4, with 10 nucleotides matching TRBD1. The CDR3 runs to 15 residues. Germline assignment: CDR1 SQVTM and CDR2 ANQGSEA. Unmatched junction bases numbered 10, after V lost 5 bases and J lost 7 bases. CDR3 sequence: CSVFGRDRGSEKLFF. The CDR3 DNA is TGCAGCGTTTTCGGGCGGGACAGGGGCAGTGAAAAACTGTTTTTT.

This clone was seen a single time. The chain links TRBV4-1 to TRBJ2-7, with D possibly being TRBD2 (6 bases). Trimming stripped 0 bases from V and 0 bases from J, with 12 bases between. The germline V gene encodes CDR1 MGHRA and CDR2 YSYEKL. The CDR3 has 16 amino acids. CDR3 protein: CASSQEDGGPSYEQYF. Here the CDR3 DNA reads TGCGCCAGCAGCCAAGAGGACGGAGGGCCCTCCTACGAGCAGTACTTC.

The rearrangement uses TRBV30 and TRBJ2-5; TRBD1 aligns across 7 bases. This CDR3 comprises 14 residues. CDR1 and CDR2 from the germline V gene are GTSNPN and SVGIG (reference sequence). V lost 2 bases and J lost 1; bases outside the gene matches: 4. CDR3 sequence: CAWSPGQVQETQYF. As DNA, the CDR3 is TGTGCCTGGAGTCCCGGACAGGTCCAAGAGACCCAGTACTTC. Full variable domain (rest looked up from reference TRBV30 and TRBJ2-5): SQTIHQWPATLVQPVGSPLSLECTVEGTSNPNLYWYRQAAGRGLQLLFYSVGIGQISSEVPQNLSASRPQDRQFILSSKKLLLSDSGFYLCAWSPGQVQETQYFGPGTRLLVL.

Only a few counts were recorded for this clone. The V and J genes are TRBV7-2 and TRBJ1-5; D gene ambiguous. This CDR3 is built from 15 residues. Germline V gene lookup returns CDR1 SGHTA and CDR2 FQGNSA. The ends were cut back, 3 bases at V and 3 bases at J, with 12 bases in the middle. The CDR3 here is CASSFPGLPNQPQHF. In nucleotides, the CDR3 is TGTGCCAGCAGCTTCCCAGGCCTCCCCAATCAGCCCCAGCATTTT. The whole variable domain, filled in from reference TRBV7-2 and TRBJ1-5, reads GAGVSQSPSNKVTEKGKDVELRCDPISGHTALYWYRQSLGQGLEFLIYFQGNSAPDKSGLPSDRFSAERTGGSVSTLTIQRTQQEDSAVYLCASSFPGLPNQPQHFGDGTRLSIL.

The chain links TRBV19 to TRBJ1-6; 7 nucleotides align to TRBD1. CDR3 size: 14 residues. V dropped 5 bases and J dropped 10; count of bases not matched to a gene: 8. The germline V gene encodes CDR1 LNHDA and CDR2 SQIVND (reference sequence). Here the CDR3 DNA reads TGTGCCAGTAGTCCCGGCAGGGGGATATCACCCCTCCACTTT. Its protein is CASSPGRGISPLHF.

CDR3 nucleotides: TGTGCCAGCTCACCACCGGACAGGGGGCAGTACACTGAAGCTTTCTTT. Translating it yields CASSPPDRGQYTEAFF. The chain combines TRBV18 with TRBJ1-1, with 11 bases aligning to TRBD1. CDR3 size: 16 residues. V was clipped by 0 bases and J by 3 bases; unmatched bases: 3. The germline V gene has CDR1 KGHSH and CDR2 LQKENI. The full variable domain, in which reference TRBV18 and TRBJ1-1 provide the parts outside the CDR3, is NAGVMQNPRHLVRRRGQEARLRCSPMKGHSHVYWYRQLPEEGLKFMVYLQKENIIDESGMPKERFSAEFPKEGPSILRIQQVVRGDSAAYFCASSPPDRGQYTEAFFGQGTRLTVV.

The gene calls are TRBV30 and TRBJ1-6; TRBD1 is a possible D gene (6 bases). Germline CDR1 GTSNPN, CDR2 SVGIG (reference sequence). CDR3 length: 13 amino acids. V was pared by 4 bases and J by 10 bases, with 14 bases between. The CDR3 region is CAWNPGVQSPLHF. CDR3 nucleotides: TGTGCCTGGAACCCAGGGGTTCAATCACCCCTCCACTTT.

V usage is TRBV29-1 and J usage is TRBJ1-1; 8 bases fit TRBD1. The germline gives CDR1 SQVTM, CDR2 ANQGSEA. J gave up 1 base and V 7 bases, and 5 bases lay outside the gene matches. The CDR3 totals 13 residues. The CDR3 is CSGRTGPNTEAFF. CDR3 sequence (DNA): TGCAGCGGCCGGACAGGGCCGAACACTGAAGCTTTCTTT.

V is TRBV10-2 and J is TRBJ1-4; a weak D match, TRBD1 (6 bases). Between the trimmed V and J ends, which lost 10 bases and 5 bases, there was a span of 8 bases. The CDR3 runs 11 residues. Germline CDR1 reads WSHSY; CDR2 reads SAAADI. Here the CDR3 reads CATRGNEKLFF. The DNA of the CDR3 is TGCGCCACAAGGGGGAATGAAAAACTGTTTTTT.

There are a few counts of this clone. This rearrangement joins TRBV9 to TRBJ1-4, with a tentative D call TRBD1 (5 bases). With 2 bases removed from V and 4 bases from J, the gap between germline ends came to 12 bases. The CDR3 runs to 15 residues. Germline V CDR1 and CDR2: SGDLS, YYNGEE. The CDR3 here is CASSVTEGVNEKLFF. CDR3 in DNA: TGTGCCAGCAGCGTTACCGAAGGGGTTAATGAAAAACTGTTTTTT.

The chain couples TRBV10-2 to TRBJ2-2; no reliable D call. The CDR3 covers 12 residues. The germline CDR1 and CDR2 sequences are WSHSY and SAAADI. The V and J ends lost 2 bases and 11 bases respectively, with 9 bases between them. CDR3 in DNA: TGCGCCAGCAGTGAGAGGCAGGCCGAGCTGTTTTTT. Amino acid sequence: CASSERQAELFF.

V usage is TRBV5-1 and J usage is TRBJ1-2; TRBD1 might be the D (5 bases). V was shortened by 3 bases and J by 2 bases, with 11 bases between the two germline ends. The CDR3 has 14 amino acids. From germline, CDR1 is SGHRS and CDR2 YFSETQ. The CDR3 sequence: CASSSTAANYGYTF. In nucleotides, the CDR3 is TGCGCCAGCAGCTCGACAGCTGCAAACTATGGCTACACCTTC.

This clone was picked up one time. V gene TRBV27 combines with J gene TRBJ2-5, with a possible D match to TRBD1 (6 bases). The V gene lost 5 bases and the J gene lost 3 bases, with 10 bases spanning the gap. This CDR3 region has 13 residues. From germline, CDR1 is MNHEY and CDR2 SMNVEV (reference sequence). CDR3: CASSRDIEETQYF. The CDR3 DNA reads TGTGCCAGCAGTAGGGACATTGAAGAGACCCAGTACTTC.